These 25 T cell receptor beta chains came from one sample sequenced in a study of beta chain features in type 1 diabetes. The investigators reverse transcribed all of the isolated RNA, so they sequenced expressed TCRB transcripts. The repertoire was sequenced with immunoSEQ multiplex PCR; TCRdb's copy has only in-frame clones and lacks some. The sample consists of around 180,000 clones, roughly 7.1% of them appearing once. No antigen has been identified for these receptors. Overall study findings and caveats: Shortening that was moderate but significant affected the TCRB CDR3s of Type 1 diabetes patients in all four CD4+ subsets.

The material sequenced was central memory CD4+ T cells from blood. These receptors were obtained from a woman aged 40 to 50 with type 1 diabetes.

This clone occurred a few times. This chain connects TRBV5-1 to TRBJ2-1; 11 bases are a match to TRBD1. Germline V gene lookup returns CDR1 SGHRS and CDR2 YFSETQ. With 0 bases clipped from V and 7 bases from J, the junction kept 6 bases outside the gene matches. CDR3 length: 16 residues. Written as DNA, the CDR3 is TGCGCCAGCAGCTTGGAAGGGACAGGGGGTACGAATGAGCAGTTCTTC. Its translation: CASSLEGTGGTNEQFF. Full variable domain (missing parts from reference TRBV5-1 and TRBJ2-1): KAGVTQTPRYLIKTRGQQVTLSCSPISGHRSVSWYQQTPGQGLQFLFEYFSETQRNKGNFPGRFSGRQFSNSRSEMNVSTLELGDSALYLCASSLEGTGGTNEQFFGPGTRLTVL.

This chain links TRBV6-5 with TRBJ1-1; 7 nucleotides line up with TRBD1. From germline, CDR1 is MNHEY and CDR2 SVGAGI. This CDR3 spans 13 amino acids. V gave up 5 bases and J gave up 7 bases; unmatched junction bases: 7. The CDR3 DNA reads TGTGCCAGCAGTAGACACGGACAGGATGAAGCTTTCTTT. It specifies CASSRHGQDEAFF.

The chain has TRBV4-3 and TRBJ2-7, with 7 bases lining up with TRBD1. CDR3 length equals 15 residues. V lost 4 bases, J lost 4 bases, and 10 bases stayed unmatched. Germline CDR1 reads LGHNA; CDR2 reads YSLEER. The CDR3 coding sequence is TGCGCCAGCAGCCCTGTAGGAGACAGGGCTTACGAGCAGTACTTC. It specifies CASSPVGDRAYEQYF.

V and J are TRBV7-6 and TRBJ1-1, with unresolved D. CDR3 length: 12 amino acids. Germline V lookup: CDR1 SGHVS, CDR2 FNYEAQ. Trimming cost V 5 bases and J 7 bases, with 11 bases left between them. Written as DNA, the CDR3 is TGTGCCAGCAGCCCGGAGTTGAGTGAAGCTTTCTTT. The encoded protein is CASSPELSEAFF.

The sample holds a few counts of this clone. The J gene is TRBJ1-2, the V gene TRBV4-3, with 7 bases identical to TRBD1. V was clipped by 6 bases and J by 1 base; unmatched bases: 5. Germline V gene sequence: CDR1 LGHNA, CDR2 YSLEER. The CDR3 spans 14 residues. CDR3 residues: CASSEGALNYGYTF. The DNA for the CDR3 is TGCGCCAGCAGTGAGGGGGCGCTTAACTATGGCTACACCTTC.

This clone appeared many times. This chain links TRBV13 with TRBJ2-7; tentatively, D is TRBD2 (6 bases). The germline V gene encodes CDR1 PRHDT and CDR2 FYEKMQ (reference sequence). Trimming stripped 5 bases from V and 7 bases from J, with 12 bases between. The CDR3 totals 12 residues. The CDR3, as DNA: TGTGCCAGCAGCCATCCCGGGACTGAGCAGTACTTC. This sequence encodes CASSHPGTEQYF.

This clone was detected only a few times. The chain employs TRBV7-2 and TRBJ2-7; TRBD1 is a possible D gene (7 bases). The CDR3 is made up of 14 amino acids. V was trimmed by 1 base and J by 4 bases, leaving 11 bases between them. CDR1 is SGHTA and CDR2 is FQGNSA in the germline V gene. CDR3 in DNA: TGTGCCAGCAGCTTAGAGGCAGGGGGGTACGAGCAGTACTTC. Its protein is CASSLEAGGYEQYF.

The CDR3: CASSPDRATNEKLFF. Here the CDR3 DNA reads TGTGCCAGCAGCCCGGACAGGGCAACTAATGAAAAACTGTTTTTT. This chain uses TRBV7-9 with TRBJ1-4; 8 positions agree with TRBD1. There are 15 residues in the CDR3. Germline V CDR1 and CDR2: SEHNR, FQNEAQ (reference sequence). J was trimmed by 0 bases and V by 5 bases; bases with no gene match: 2.

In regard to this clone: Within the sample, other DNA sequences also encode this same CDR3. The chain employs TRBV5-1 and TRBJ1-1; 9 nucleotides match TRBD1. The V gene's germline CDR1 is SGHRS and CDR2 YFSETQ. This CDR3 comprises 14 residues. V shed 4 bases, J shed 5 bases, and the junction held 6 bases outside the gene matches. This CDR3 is CASSLDRGGTEAFF. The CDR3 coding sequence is TGCGCCAGCAGCCTGGACAGGGGTGGGACTGAAGCTTTCTTT.

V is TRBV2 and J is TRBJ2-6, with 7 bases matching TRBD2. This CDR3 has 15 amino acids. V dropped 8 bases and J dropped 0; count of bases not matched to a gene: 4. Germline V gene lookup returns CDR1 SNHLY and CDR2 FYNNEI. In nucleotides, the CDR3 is TGTGCCAGCGGGGGGGAAGCCTCTGGGGCCAACGTCCTGACTTTC. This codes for CASGGEASGANVLTF.

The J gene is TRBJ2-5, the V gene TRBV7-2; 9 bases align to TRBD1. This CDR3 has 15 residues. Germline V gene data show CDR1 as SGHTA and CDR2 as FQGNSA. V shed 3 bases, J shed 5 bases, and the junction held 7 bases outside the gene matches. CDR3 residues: CASSLMTGGRETQYF. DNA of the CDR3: TGTGCCAGCAGCTTGATGACAGGGGGAAGGGAGACCCAGTACTTC.

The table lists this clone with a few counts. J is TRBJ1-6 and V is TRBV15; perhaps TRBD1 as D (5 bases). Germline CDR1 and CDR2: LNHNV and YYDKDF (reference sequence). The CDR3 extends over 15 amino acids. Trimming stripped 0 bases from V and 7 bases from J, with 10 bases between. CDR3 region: CATSRDGAFNSPLHF. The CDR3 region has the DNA TGTGCCACCAGCAGAGATGGGGCCTTCAATTCACCCCTCCACTTT. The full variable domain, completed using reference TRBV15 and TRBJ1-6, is DAMVIQNPRYQVTQFGKPVTLSCSQTLNHNVMYWYQQKSSQAPKLLFHYYDKDFNNEADTPDNFQSRRPNTSFCFLDIRSPGLGDTAMYLCATSRDGAFNSPLHFGNGTRLTVT.

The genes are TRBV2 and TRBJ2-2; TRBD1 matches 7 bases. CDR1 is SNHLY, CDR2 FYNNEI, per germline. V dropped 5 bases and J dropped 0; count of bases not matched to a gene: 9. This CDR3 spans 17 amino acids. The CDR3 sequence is CASSLLQGNPNTGELFF. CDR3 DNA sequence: TGTGCCAGCAGTTTACTACAGGGGAATCCGAACACCGGGGAGCTGTTTTTT.

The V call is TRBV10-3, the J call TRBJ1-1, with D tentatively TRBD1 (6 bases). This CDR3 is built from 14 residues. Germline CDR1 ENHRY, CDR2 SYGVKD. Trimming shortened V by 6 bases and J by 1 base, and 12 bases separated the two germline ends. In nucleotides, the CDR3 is TGTGCCATCAGGGGGGCTGGGACGAACACTGAAGCTTTCTTT. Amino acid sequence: CAIRGAGTNTEAFF.

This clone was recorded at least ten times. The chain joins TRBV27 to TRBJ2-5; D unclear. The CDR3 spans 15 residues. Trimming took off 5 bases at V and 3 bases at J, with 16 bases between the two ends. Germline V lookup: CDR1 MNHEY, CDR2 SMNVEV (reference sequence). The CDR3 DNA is TGTGCCAGCAGTCCCCGTGGTAGCTGGGAAGAGACCCAGTACTTC. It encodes CASSPRGSWEETQYF.

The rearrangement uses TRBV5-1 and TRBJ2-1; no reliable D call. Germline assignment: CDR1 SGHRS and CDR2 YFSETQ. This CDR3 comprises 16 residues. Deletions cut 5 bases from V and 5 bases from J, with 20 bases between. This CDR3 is CASSREPLSVNNEQFF. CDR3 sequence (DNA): TGCGCCAGCAGTAGAGAGCCCCTAAGCGTGAACAATGAGCAGTTCTTC.

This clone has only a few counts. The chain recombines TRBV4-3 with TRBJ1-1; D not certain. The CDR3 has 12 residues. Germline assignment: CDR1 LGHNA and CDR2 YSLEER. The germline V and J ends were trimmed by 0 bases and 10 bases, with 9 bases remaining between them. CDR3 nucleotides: TGCGCCAGCAGCCAAGATAAGGGAGTAGCTTTCTTT. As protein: CASSQDKGVAFF.

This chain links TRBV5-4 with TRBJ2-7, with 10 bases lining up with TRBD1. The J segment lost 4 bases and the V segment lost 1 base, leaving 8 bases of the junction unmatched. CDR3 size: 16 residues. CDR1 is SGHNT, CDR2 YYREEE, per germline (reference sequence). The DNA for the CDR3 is TGTGCCAGCAGCTTGAGTGGGGGACAGGGGATTTACGAGCAGTACTTC. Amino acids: CASSLSGGQGIYEQYF.

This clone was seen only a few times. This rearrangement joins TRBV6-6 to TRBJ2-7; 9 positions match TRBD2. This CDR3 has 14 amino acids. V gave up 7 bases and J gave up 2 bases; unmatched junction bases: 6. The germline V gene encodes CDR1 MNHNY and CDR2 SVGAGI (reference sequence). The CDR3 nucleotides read TGTGCCAGCACCTCCGGGACTAGCCCCTACGAGCAGTACTTC. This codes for CASTSGTSPYEQYF.

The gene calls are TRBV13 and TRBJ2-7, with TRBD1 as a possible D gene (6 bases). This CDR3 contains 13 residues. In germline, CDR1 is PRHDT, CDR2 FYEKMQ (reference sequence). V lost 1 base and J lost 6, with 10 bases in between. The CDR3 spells CASSLDRVGEQYF. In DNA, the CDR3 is TGTGCCAGCAGCTTAGACAGGGTAGGCGAGCAGTACTTC.

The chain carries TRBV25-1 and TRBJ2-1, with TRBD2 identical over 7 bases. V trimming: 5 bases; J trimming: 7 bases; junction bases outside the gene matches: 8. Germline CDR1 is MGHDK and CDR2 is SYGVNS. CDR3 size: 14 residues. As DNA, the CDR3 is TGTGCCAGCAGTTCCAGCGGGATGTGGAATGAGCAGTTCTTC. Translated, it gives CASSSSGMWNEQFF.

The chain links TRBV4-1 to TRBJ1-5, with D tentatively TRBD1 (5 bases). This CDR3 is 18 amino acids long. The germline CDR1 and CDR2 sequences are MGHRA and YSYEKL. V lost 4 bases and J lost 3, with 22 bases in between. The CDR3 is CASSLILSGADNNQPQHF. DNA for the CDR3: TGCGCCAGCAGCCTAATCCTTTCTGGGGCGGACAACAATCAGCCCCAGCATTTT.

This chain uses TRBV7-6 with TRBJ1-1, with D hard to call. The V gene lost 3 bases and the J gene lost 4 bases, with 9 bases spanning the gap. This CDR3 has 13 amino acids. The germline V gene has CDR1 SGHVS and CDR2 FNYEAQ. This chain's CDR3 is CASSFGRGTEAFF. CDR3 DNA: TGTGCCAGCAGCTTCGGGCGGGGCACTGAAGCTTTCTTT.

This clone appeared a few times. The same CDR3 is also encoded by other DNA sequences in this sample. The DNA of the CDR3 is TGTGCCAGCAGCTTGGAAGGAGCACCTGGGGCCAACGTCCTGACTTTC. Residues: CASSLEGAPGANVLTF. The rearrangement joins TRBV5-5 to TRBJ2-6; no definite D call. The CDR3 is 16 residues long. Germline lookup yields CDR1 SGHKS and CDR2 YYEKEE (reference sequence). With 0 bases removed from V and 2 bases from J, the gap between germline ends came to 9 bases.

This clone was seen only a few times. The CDR3 nucleotides are TGTGCCAGCAGCCTCTGGACAGGGCACGCAGATACGCAGTATTTT. Its translation: CASSLWTGHADTQYF. The chain has TRBV7-2 and TRBJ2-3; 8 bases agree with TRBD1. The CDR3 contains 15 residues. V dropped 5 bases and J dropped 4; count of bases not matched to a gene: 8. CDR1 is SGHTA, CDR2 FQGNSA, per germline.